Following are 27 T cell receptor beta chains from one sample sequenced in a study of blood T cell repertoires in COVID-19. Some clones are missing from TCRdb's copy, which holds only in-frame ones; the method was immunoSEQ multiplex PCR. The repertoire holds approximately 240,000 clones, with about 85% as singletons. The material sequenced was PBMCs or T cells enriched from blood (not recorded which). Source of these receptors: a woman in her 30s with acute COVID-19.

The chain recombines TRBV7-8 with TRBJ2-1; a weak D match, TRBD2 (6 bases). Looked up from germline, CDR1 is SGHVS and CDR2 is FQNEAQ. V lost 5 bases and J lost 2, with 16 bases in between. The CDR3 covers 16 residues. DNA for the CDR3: TGTGCCAGCAGCCAACAGCCGGGACTTCCCTACAATGAGCAGTTCTTC. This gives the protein CASSQQPGLPYNEQFF.

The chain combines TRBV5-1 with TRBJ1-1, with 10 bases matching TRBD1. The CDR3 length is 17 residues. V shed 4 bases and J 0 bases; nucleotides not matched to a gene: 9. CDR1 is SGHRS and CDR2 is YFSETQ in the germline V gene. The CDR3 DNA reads TGCGCCAGCAGCATGACAGGGGGCTTGGCCATGAACACTGAAGCTTTCTTT. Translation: CASSMTGGLAMNTEAFF. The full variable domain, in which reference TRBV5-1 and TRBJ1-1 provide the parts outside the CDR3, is KAGVTQTPRYLIKTRGQQVTLSCSPISGHRSVSWYQQTPGQGLQFLFEYFSETQRNKGNFPGRFSGRQFSNSRSEMNVSTLELGDSALYLCASSMTGGLAMNTEAFFGQGTRLTVV.

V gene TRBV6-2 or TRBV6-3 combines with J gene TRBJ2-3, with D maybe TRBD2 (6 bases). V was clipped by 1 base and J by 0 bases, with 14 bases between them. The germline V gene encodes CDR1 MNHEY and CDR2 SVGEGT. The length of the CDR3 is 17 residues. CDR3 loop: CASSYYLGLTSTDTQYF. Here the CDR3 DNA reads TGTGCCAGCAGTTACTACCTGGGACTGACTAGCACAGATACGCAGTATTTT.

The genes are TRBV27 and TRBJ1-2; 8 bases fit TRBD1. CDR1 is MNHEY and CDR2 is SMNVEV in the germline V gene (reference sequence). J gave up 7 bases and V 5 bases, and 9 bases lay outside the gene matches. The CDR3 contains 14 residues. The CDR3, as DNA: TGTGCCAGCAGTCCCCGACAGGGGCAAGGTGGCTACACCTTC. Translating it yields CASSPRQGQGGYTF.

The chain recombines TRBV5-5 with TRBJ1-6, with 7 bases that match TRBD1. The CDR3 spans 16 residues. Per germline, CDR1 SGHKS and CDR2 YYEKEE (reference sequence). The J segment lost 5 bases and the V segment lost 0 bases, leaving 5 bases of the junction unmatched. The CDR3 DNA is TGTGCCAGCAGCTTGGGGTCGGGACAGAATAATTCACCCCTCCACTTT. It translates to CASSLGSGQNNSPLHF. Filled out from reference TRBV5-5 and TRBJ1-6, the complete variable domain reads DAGVTQSPTHLIKTRGQQVTLRCSPISGHKSVSWYQQVLGQGPQFIFQYYEKEERGRGNFPDRFSARQFPNYSSELNVNALLLGDSALYLCASSLGSGQNNSPLHFGNGTRLTVT.

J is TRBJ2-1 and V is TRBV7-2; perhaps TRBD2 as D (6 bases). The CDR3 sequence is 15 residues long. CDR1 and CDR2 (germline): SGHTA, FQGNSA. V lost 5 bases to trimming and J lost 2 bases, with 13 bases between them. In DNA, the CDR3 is TGTGCCAGCAGCGAGACGGGACTGGCCTACAATGAGCAGTTCTTC. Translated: CASSETGLAYNEQFF.

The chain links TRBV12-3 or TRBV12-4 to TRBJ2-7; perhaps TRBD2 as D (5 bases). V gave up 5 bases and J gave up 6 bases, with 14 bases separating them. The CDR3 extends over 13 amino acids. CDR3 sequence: CASSLCRGCEQYF. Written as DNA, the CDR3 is TGTGCCAGCAGTCTCTGTCGGGGATGCGAGCAGTACTTC.

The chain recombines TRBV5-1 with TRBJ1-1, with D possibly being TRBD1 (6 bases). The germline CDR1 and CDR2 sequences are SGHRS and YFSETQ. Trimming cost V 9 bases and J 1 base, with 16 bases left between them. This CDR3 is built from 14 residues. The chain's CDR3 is CATHSGGQNTEAFF. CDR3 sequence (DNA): TGCGCCACCCACTCTGGGGGCCAGAACACTGAAGCTTTCTTT.

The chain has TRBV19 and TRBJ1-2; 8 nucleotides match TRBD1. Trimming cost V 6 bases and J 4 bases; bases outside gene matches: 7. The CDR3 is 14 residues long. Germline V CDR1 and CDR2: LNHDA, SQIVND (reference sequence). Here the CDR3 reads CASRAQGAGYGYTF. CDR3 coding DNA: TGTGCCAGTAGAGCTCAGGGGGCAGGCTATGGCTACACCTTC.

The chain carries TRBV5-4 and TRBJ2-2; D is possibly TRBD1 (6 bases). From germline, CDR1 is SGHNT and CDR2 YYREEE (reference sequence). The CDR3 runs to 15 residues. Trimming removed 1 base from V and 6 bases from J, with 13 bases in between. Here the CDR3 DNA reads TGTGCCAGCAGCTTGTACAGGGCCGGCCCCGGGGAGCTGTTTTTT. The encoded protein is CASSLYRAGPGELFF.

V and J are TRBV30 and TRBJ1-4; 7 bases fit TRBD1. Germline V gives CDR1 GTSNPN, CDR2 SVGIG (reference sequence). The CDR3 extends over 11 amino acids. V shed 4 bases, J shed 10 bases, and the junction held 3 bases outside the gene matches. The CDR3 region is CAWTSGGKLFF. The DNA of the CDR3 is TGTGCCTGGACTTCAGGGGGAAAACTGTTTTTT.

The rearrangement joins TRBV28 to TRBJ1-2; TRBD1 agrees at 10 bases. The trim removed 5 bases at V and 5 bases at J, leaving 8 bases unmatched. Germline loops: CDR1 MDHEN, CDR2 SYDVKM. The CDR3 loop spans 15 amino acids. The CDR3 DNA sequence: TGTGCCAGCAGTCTGGGACAGGGGTTCTTTTATGGCTACACCTTC. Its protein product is CASSLGQGFFYGYTF.

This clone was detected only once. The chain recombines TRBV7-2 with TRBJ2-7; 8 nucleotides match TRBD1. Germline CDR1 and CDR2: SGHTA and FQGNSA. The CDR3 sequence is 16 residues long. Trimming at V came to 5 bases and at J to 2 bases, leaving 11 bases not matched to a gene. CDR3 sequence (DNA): TGTGCCAGCAGCCAGGGGGCCCAGGGTCCCACCTACGAGCAGTACTTC. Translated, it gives CASSQGAQGPTYEQYF. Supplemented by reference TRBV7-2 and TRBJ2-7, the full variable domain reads GAGVSQSPSNKVTEKGKDVELRCDPISGHTALYWYRQSLGQGLEFLIYFQGNSAPDKSGLPSDRFSAERTGGSVSTLTIQRTQQEDSAVYLCASSQGAQGPTYEQYFGPGTRLTVT.

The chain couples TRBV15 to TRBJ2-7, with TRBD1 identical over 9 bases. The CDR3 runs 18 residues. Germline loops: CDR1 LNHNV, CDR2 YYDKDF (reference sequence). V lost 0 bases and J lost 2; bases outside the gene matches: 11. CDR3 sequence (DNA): TGTGCCACCAGCAGAGATCGAGGGACAGGGCCCCTTCCCTACGAGCAGTACTTC. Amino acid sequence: CATSRDRGTGPLPYEQYF.

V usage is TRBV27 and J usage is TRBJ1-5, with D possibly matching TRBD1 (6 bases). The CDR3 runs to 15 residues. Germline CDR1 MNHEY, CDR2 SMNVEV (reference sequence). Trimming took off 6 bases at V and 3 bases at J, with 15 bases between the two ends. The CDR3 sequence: CASSQGWDTNQPQHF. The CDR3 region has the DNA TGTGCCAGCAGCCAGGGGTGGGACACCAATCAGCCCCAGCATTTT.

CDR3 nucleotide sequence: TGTGCCAGCAGCTTAGGTGGTTTGCGGGGGAGCACAGATACGCAGTATTTT. Protein: CASSLGGLRGSTDTQYF. The rearrangement links TRBV7-2 to TRBJ2-3; 7 positions match TRBD2. With 1 base clipped from V and 0 bases from J, the junction kept 7 bases outside the gene matches. The CDR3 runs to 17 residues. In germline, CDR1 is SGHTA, CDR2 FQGNSA. The complete variable domain, with remaining parts taken from reference TRBV7-2 and TRBJ2-3, reads GAGVSQSPSNKVTEKGKDVELRCDPISGHTALYWYRQSLGQGLEFLIYFQGNSAPDKSGLPSDRFSAERTGGSVSTLTIQRTQQEDSAVYLCASSLGGLRGSTDTQYFGPGTRLTVL.

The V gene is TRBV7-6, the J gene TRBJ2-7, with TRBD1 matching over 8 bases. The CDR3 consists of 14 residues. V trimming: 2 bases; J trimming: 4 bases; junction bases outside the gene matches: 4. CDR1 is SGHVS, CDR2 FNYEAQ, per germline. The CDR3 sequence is CASSLSGGGYEQYF. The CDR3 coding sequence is TGTGCCAGCAGCTTATCAGGGGGCGGATACGAGCAGTACTTC.

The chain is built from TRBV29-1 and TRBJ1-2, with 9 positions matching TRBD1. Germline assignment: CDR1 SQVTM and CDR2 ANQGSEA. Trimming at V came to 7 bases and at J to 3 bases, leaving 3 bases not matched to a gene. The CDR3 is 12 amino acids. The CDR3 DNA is TGCAGCGACCGGGACAGGGACTATGGCTACACCTTC. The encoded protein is CSDRDRDYGYTF.

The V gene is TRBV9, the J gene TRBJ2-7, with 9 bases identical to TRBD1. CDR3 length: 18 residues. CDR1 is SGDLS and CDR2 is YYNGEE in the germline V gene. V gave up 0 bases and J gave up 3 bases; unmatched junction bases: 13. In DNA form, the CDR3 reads TGTGCCAGCAGCGTAGAACCCGATGGAACGGGACAGGGCTACGAGCAGTACTTC. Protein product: CASSVEPDGTGQGYEQYF.

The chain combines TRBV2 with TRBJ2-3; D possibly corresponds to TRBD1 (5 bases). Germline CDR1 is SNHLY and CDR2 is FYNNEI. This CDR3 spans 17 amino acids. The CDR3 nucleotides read TGTGCTTCAAAGGGGCCCTCGTCGCGTGAGTTGGCAGATACGCAGTATTTT. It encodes CASKGPSSRELADTQYF.

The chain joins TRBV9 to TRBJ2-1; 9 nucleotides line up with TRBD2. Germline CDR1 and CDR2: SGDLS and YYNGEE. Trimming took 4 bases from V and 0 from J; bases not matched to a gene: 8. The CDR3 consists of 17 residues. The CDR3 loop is CASSIFSGSASYNEQFF. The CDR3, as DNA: TGTGCCAGCAGCATATTTAGCGGGAGCGCCTCCTACAATGAGCAGTTCTTC.

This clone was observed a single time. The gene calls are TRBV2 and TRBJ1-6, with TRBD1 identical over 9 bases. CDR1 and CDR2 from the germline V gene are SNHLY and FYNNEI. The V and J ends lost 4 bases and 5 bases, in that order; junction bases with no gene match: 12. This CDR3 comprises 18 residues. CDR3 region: CASSVGQQGTGHNSPLHF. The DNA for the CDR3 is TGTGCCAGCAGTGTAGGGCAACAGGGGACAGGGCATAATTCACCCCTCCACTTT.

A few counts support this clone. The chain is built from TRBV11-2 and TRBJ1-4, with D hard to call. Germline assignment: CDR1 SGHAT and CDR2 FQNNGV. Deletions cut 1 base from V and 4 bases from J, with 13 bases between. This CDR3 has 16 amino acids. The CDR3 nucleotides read TGTGCCAGCAGCTTAGGGCGGGCGGACCGTAATGAAAAACTGTTTTTT. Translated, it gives CASSLGRADRNEKLFF.

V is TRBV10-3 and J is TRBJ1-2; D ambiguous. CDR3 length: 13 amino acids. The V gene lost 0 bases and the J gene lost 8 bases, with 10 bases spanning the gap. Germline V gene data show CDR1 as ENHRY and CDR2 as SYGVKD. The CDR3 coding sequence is TGTGCCATCAGTGAGTCGGCGGTGTGGGGCTACACCTTC. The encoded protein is CAISESAVWGYTF.

CDR3 in amino acids: CASSIALAAEEFF. In nucleotides, the CDR3 is TGTGCCAGCAGTATAGCCCTAGCGGCAGAGGAGTTCTTC. The gene calls are TRBV27 and TRBJ2-1; 7 bases align to TRBD2. With 5 bases clipped from V and 14 bases from J, the junction kept 12 bases outside the gene matches. The CDR3 covers 13 residues. The germline V gene has CDR1 MNHEY and CDR2 SMNVEV (reference sequence).

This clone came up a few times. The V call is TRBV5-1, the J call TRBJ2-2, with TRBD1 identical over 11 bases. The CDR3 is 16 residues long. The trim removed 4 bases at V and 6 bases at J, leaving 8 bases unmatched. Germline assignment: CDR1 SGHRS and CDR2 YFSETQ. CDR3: CASSRGQGAWAGELFF. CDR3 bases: TGCGCCAGCAGCCGAGGACAGGGGGCGTGGGCCGGGGAGCTGTTTTTT.

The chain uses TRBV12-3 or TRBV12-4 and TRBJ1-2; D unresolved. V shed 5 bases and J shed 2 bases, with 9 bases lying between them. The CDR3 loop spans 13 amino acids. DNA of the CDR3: TGTGCCAGCAGTGAGGCGATAAACTATGGCTACACCTTC. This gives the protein CASSEAINYGYTF.